This TCR beta chain was retrieved from a study of beta chain features in type 1 diabetes. Study results and caveats: Comparison showed that naive, central memory and Treg TCRB repertoires appeared more similar among patients than among healthy donors. The VDJ junctions of type 1 diabetes patients carried fewer insertions and more deletions. Across all four CD4+ subsets, people with type 1 diabetes showed modestly shorter TCRB CDR3s.

Germline CDR1 and CDR2: SGHRS and YFSETQ. V dropped 0 bases and J dropped 4; count of bases not matched to a gene: 11. This CDR3 is built from 18 residues. This clone has more than one count but fewer than ten. Its target is unknown. TCRB transcripts that were expressed got sequenced, as all of the isolated RNA had been reverse transcribed. For naive, central memory and regulatory T cell samples, reads averaged approximately 3.6 million. Method: immunoSEQ multiplex PCR; TCRdb's copy keeps in-frame clones and lacks some. Here the sample spans about 340,000 clones, about 13% being singletons. Sorting that relied on CD45RO/CCR7/CD25/CD127/CD95/CD27 yielded CD4+ naive, central memory, regulatory and stem cell-like memory cells.

The chain is built from TRBV5-1 and TRBJ2-1; the match to TRBD2 covers 9 bases. The TCR comes from a woman aged 18-29 years with type 1 diabetes. The specimen sequenced was naive CD4+ T cells from blood. This chain's CDR3 is CASSLGVFSGSGYNEQFF. The CDR3 DNA reads as TGCGCCAGCAGCTTGGGGGTATTTAGCGGGAGTGGATACAATGAGCAGTTCTTC.